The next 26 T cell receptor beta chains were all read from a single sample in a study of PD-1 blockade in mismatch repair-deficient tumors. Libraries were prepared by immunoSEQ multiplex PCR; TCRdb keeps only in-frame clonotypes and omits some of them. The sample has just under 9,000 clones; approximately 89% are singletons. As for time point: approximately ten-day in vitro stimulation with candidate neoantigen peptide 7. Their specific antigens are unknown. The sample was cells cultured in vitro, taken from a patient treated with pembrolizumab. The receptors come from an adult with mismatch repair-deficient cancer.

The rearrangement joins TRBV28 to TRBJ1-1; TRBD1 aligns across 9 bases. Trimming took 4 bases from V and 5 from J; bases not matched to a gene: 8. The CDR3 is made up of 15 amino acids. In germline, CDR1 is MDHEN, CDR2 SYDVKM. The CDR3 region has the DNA TGTGCCAGCAGTTCCTCCGGGACAGGGCTAACTGAAGCTTTCTTT. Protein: CASSSSGTGLTEAFF.

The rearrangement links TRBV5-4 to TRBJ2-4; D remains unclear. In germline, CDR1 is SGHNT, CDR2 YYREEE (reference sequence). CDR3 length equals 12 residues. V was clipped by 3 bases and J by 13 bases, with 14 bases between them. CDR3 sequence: CASSSQNTVQYF. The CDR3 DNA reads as TGTGCCAGCAGCTCGCAAAACACAGTACAGTACTTC. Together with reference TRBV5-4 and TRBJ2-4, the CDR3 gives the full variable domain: ETGVTQSPTHLIKTRGQQVTLRCSSQSGHNTVSWYQQALGQGPQFIFQYYREEENGRGNFPPRFSGLQFPNYSSELNVNALELDDSALYLCASSSQNTVQYFGAGTRLSVL.

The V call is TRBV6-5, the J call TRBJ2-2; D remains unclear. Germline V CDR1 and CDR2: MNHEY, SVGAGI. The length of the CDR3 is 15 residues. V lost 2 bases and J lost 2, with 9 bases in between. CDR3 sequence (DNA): TGTGCCAGCAGTTACCTACTCCAAAACACCGGGGAGCTGTTTTTT. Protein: CASSYLLQNTGELFF.

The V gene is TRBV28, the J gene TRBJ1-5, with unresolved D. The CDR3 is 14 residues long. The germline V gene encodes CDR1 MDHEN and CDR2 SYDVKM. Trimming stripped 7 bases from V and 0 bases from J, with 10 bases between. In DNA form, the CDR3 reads TGTGCCAGCACTGAAGTCTATAGCAATCAGCCCCAGCATTTT. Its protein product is CASTEVYSNQPQHF.

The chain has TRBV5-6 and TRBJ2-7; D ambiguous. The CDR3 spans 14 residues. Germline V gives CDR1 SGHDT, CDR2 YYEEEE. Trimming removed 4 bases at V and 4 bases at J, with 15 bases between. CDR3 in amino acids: CASSPVGSKYEQYF. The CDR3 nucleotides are TGTGCCAGCAGCCCTGTGGGATCGAAATACGAGCAGTACTTC. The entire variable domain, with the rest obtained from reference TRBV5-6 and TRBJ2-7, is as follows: DAGVTQSPTHLIKTRGQQVTLRCSPKSGHDTVSWYQQALGQGPQFIFQYYEEEERQRGNFPDRFSGHQFPNYSSELNVNALLLGDSALYLCASSPVGSKYEQYFGPGTRLTVT.

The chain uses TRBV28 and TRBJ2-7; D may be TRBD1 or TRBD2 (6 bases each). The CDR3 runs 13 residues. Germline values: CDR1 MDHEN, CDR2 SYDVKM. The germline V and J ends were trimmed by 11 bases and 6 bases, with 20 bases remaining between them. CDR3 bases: TGTGCCTCGCTGGGGGGCAGCGCCCTCGAGCAGTACTTC. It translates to CASLGGSALEQYF.

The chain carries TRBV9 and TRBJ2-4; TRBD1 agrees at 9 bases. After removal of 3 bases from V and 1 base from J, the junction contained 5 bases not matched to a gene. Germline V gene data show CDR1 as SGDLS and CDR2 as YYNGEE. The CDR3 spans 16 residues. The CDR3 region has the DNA TGTGCCAGCAGCGAGACAGGGGGGAGCGCCAAAAACATTCAGTACTTC. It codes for CASSETGGSAKNIQYF. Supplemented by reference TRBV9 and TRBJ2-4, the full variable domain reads DSGVTQTPKHLITATGQRVTLRCSPRSGDLSVYWYQQSLDQGLQFLIQYYNGEERAKGNILERFSAQQFPDLHSELNLSSLELGDSALYFCASSETGGSAKNIQYFGAGTRLSVL.

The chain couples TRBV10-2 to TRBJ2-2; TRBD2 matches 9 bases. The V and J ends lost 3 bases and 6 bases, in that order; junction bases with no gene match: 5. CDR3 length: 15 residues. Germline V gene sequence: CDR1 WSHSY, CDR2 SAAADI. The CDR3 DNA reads TGCGCCAGCAGTGAAGCGCGGGAGGGTGCCGGGGAGCTGTTTTTT. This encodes CASSEAREGAGELFF.

DNA for the CDR3: TGCGCCAGCAGCTTGAACCAGAACACTGAAGCTTTCTTT. It yields the protein CASSLNQNTEAFF. The V gene is TRBV5-1, the J gene TRBJ1-1; D remains unclear. CDR1 and CDR2 (germline): SGHRS, YFSETQ. The CDR3 sequence is 13 residues long. Deletions cut 1 base from V and 1 base from J, with 5 bases between.

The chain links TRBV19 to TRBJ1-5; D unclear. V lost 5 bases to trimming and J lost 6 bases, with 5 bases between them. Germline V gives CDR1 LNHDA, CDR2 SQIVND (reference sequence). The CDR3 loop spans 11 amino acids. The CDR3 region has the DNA TGTGCCAGTAGTGGAAGTCAGCCCCAGCATTTT. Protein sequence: CASSGSQPQHF.

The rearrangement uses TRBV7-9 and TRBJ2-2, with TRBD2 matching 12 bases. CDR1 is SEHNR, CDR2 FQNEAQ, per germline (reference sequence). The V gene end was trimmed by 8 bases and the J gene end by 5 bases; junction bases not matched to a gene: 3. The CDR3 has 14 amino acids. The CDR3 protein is CASGLAGGTGELFF. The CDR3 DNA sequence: TGTGCCAGCGGCCTAGCGGGGGGGACCGGGGAGCTGTTTTTT.

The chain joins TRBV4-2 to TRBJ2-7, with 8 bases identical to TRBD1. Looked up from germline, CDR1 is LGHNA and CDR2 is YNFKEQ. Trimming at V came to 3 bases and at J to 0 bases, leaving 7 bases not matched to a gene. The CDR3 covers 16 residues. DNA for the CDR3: TGTGCCAGCAGCCAGTCCGGGACAGGAGTCTCCTACGAGCAGTACTTC. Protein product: CASSQSGTGVSYEQYF.

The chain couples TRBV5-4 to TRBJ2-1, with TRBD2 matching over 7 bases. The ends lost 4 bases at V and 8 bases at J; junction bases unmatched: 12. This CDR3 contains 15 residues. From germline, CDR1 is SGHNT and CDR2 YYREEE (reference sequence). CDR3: CASSRLGGGPDEQFF. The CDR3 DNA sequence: TGTGCCAGCAGCCGCTTGGGGGGAGGGCCTGATGAGCAGTTCTTC. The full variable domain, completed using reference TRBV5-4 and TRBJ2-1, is ETGVTQSPTHLIKTRGQQVTLRCSSQSGHNTVSWYQQALGQGPQFIFQYYREEENGRGNFPPRFSGLQFPNYSSELNVNALELDDSALYLCASSRLGGGPDEQFFGPGTRLTVL.

CDR3: CASSLQGIEAFF. The CDR3 nucleotides read TGCGCCAGCAGCTTACAGGGCATTGAAGCTTTCTTT. This chain connects TRBV5-1 to TRBJ1-1, with D perhaps matching TRBD1 (6 bases). V shed 2 bases and J shed 7 bases, with 9 bases lying between them. This CDR3 has 12 residues. Germline CDR1 SGHRS, CDR2 YFSETQ.

The DNA of the CDR3 is TGTGCCAGCAGAGCCGCAGGGGCACAAAACTACGAGCAGTACTTC. It encodes CASRAAGAQNYEQYF. The chain has TRBV7-9 and TRBJ2-7; D may be TRBD1 (6 bases). V was cut by 6 bases and J by 3 bases, with 18 bases left in between. This CDR3 spans 15 amino acids. Per germline, CDR1 SEHNR and CDR2 FQNEAQ (reference sequence). Full variable domain (remainder filled in from reference TRBV7-9 and TRBJ2-7): DTGVSQNPRHKITKRGQNVTFRCDPISEHNRLYWYRQTLGQGPEFLTYFQNEAQLEKSRLLSDRFSAERPKGSFSTLEIQRTEQGDSAMYLCASRAAGAQNYEQYFGPGTRLTVT.

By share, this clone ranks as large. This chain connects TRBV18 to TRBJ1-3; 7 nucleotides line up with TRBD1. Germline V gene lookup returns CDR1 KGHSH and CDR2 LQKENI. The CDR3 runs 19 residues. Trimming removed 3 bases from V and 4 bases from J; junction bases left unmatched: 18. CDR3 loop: CASSPLLVGTAVEGNTIYF. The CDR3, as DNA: TGTGCCAGCTCACCCCTCCTCGTCGGGACAGCGGTGGAGGGAAACACCATATATTTT. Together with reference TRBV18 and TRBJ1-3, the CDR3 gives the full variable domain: NAGVMQNPRHLVRRRGQEARLRCSPMKGHSHVYWYRQLPEEGLKFMVYLQKENIIDESGMPKERFSAEFPKEGPSILRIQQVVRGDSAAYFCASSPLLVGTAVEGNTIYFGEGSWLTVV.

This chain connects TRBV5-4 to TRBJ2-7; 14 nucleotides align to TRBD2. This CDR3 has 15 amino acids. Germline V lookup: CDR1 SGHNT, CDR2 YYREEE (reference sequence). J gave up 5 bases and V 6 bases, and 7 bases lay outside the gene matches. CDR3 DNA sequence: TGTGCCAGCAAACAAGGGACTAGCGGGAGAAACGAGCAGTACTTC. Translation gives CASKQGTSGRNEQYF.

The CDR3 sequence: CASTLDQGAMSYEQYF. The CDR3, as DNA: TGTGCCAGCACCTTGGATCAGGGGGCAATGAGTTACGAGCAGTACTTC. The chain is built from TRBV11-2 and TRBJ2-7; TRBD1 matches at 8 bases. This CDR3 is 16 amino acids long. Per the germline V gene, CDR1 is SGHAT and CDR2 is FQNNGV. Trimming took 7 bases from V and 4 from J; bases not matched to a gene: 15.

DNA for the CDR3: TGTGCCAGCAGTTTATACCCTGGCGGGAGGGGGTTTAGGGAGCTGTTTTTT. It is translated as CASSLYPGGRGFRELFF. The chain carries TRBV28 and TRBJ2-2; 9 bases align to TRBD2. The germline V gene encodes CDR1 MDHEN and CDR2 SYDVKM. The CDR3 contains 17 residues. The J segment lost 9 bases and the V segment lost 1 base, leaving 12 bases of the junction unmatched.

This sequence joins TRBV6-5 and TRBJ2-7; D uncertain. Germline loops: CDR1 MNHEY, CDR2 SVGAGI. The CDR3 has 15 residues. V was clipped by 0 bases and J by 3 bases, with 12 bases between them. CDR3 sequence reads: CASSYSAPHGYEQYF. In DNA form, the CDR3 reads TGTGCCAGCAGTTACTCTGCCCCCCACGGCTACGAGCAGTACTTC.

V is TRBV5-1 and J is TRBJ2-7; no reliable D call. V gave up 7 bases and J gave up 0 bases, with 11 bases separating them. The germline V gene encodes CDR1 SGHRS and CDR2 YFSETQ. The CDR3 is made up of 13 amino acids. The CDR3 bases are TGCGCCAGCGGGTTGGGCAGCTCCTACGAGCAGTACTTC. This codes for CASGLGSSYEQYF.

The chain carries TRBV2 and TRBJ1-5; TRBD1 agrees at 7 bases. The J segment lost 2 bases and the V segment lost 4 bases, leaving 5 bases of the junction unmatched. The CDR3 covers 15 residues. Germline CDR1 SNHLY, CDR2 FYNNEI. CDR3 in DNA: TGTGCCAGCAGTGCGGACAGGACGGGCAATCAGCCCCAGCATTTT. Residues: CASSADRTGNQPQHF.

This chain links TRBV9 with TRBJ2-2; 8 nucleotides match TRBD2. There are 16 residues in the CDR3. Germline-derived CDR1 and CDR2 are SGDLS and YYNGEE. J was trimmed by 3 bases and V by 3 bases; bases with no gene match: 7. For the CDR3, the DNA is TGTGCCAGCAGCGCCCGGAGCGGGGGAGACACCGGGGAGCTGTTTTTT. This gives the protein CASSARSGGDTGELFF.

The CDR3 nucleotides read TGTGCCAGCAGCCAATCCGGAGCAGGGCTGACTGAAGCTTTCTTT. This encodes CASSQSGAGLTEAFF. J is TRBJ1-1 and V is TRBV16; the D gene is possibly TRBD1 (5 bases). CDR3 length equals 15 residues. V lost 0 bases and J 5 bases, leaving 13 bases between the germline ends. From germline, CDR1 is KGHSY and CDR2 FQNENV.

CDR3 sequence (DNA): TGTGCCAGCAGTGAAGGAGCGGGGCCCCCCCACAATGAGCAGTTCTTC. Protein sequence: CASSEGAGPPHNEQFF. The chain joins TRBV6-1 to TRBJ2-1; 7 nucleotides align to TRBD2. The CDR3 sequence is 16 residues long. With V trimmed by 1 base and J by 5 bases, 8 bases remained unmatched. The germline gives CDR1 MNHNS, CDR2 SASEGT.

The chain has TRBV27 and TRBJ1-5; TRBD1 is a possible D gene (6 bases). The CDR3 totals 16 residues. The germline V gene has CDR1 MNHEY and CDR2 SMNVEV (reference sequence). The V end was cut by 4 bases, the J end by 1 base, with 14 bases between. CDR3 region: CASSSGYQGSNQPQHF. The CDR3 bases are TGTGCCAGCAGTTCGGGGTACCAGGGGAGCAATCAGCCCCAGCATTTT.